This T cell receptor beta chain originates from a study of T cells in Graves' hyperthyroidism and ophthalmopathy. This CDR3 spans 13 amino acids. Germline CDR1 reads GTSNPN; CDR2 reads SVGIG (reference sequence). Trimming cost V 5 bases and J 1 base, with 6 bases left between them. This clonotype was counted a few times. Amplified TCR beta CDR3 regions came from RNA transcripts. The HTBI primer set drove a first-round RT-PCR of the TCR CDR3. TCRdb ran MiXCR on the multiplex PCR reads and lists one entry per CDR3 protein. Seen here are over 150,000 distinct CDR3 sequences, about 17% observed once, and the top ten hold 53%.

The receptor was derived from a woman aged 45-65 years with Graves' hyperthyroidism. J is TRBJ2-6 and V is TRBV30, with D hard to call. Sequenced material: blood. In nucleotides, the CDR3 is TGTGCCTGGGCCAGATCTGGGGCCAACGTCCTGACTTTC. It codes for CAWARSGANVLTF.